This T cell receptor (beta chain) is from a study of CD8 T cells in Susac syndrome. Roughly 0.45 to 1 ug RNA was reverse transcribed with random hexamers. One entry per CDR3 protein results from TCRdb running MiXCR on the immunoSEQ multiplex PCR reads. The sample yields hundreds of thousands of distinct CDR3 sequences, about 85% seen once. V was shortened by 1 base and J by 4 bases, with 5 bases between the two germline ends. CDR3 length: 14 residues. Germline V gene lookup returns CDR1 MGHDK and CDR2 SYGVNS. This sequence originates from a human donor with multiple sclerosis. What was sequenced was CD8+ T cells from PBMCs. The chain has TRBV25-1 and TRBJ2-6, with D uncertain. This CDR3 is CASSELLGANVLTF. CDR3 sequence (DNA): TGTGCCAGCAGTGAATTGCTGGGGGCCAACGTCCTGACTTTC.